These 19 T cell receptor beta chains came from one sample sequenced in a study of cytomegalovirus exposure and HLA in healthy donors. PCR was performed using 60 Vbeta and 13 Jbeta primers. Some clones are missing from TCRdb's copy, which holds only in-frame ones; the method was immunoSEQ multiplex PCR. Altogether about 95,000 clones are present, roughly 79% being singletons, with the ten largest covering approximately 3.9%. The sample consisted of PBMCs. These receptor sequences come from a woman in her sixties or seventies in good health and CMV-seropositive.

This chain links TRBV4-2 with TRBJ2-3, with TRBD1 matching 10 bases. Trimming at V came to 3 bases and at J to 4 bases, leaving 7 bases not matched to a gene. The CDR3 runs to 16 residues. Germline CDR1 reads LGHNA; CDR2 reads YNFKEQ. CDR3: CASSQEDRGFPDTQYF. Here the CDR3 DNA reads TGTGCCAGCAGCCAGGAGGACAGGGGGTTCCCAGATACGCAGTATTTT.

The chain has TRBV9 and TRBJ2-1, with 10 bases that match TRBD2. Unmatched junction bases numbered 5, after V lost 3 bases and J lost 14 bases. In germline, CDR1 is SGDLS, CDR2 YYNGEE. The CDR3 has 12 residues. In DNA form, the CDR3 reads TGTGCCAGCAGCGCCCGGACTAGCGGAAAGTTCTTC. This gives the protein CASSARTSGKFF.

The rearrangement links TRBV7-3 to TRBJ2-5, with a weak D call TRBD2 (7 bases). The ends were cut back, 2 bases at V and 4 bases at J, with 14 bases in the middle. CDR3 length: 15 residues. Germline V lookup: CDR1 SGHTA, CDR2 FQGTGA. The CDR3 nucleotides are TGTGCCAGCAGCTTAGTCGGGGGGCAGGGAGAGACCCAGTACTTC. As protein: CASSLVGGQGETQYF.

The CDR3 is CASSTGTGVEKLFF. Here the CDR3 DNA reads TGTGCCAGCAGCACCGGGACAGGGGTGGAAAAACTGTTTTTT. The chain joins TRBV7-9 to TRBJ1-4, with 10 bases fitting TRBD1. J was trimmed by 8 bases and V by 5 bases; bases with no gene match: 5. In germline, CDR1 is SEHNR, CDR2 FQNEAQ (reference sequence). The CDR3 sequence is 14 residues long.

This clone was observed a few times. The V gene is TRBV27, the J gene TRBJ2-7; 9 nucleotides match TRBD2. This CDR3 is 14 amino acids long. Per the germline V gene, CDR1 is MNHEY and CDR2 is SMNVEV (reference sequence). J was trimmed by 4 bases and V by 6 bases; bases with no gene match: 7. CDR3 in DNA: TGTGCCAGCAGCTTAGCGGGAGTGAGGTACGAGCAGTACTTC. It specifies CASSLAGVRYEQYF.

The chain recombines TRBV11-3 with TRBJ2-1, with 7 bases aligning to TRBD2. J gave up 3 bases and V 5 bases, and 10 bases lay outside the gene matches. This CDR3 is 16 amino acids long. CDR1 and CDR2 (germline): SGHNT, YENEEA. The CDR3 protein is CASSPREPGGYNEQFF. DNA of the CDR3: TGTGCCAGCAGCCCGCGGGAGCCTGGGGGCTACAATGAGCAGTTCTTC. Looking up the rest from reference TRBV11-3 and TRBJ2-1 gives the full variable domain: EAGVVQSPRYKIIEKKQPVAFWCNPISGHNTLYWYLQNLGQGPELLIRYENEEAVDDSQLPKDRFSAERLKGVDSTLKIQPAELGDSAVYLCASSPREPGGYNEQFFGPGTRLTVL.

This clone was picked up a small number of times. The V call is TRBV18, the J call TRBJ2-1; 8 bases map to TRBD1. J gave up 2 bases and V 3 bases, and 3 bases lay outside the gene matches. The CDR3 length is 15 residues. The V gene's germline CDR1 is KGHSH and CDR2 LQKENI. CDR3 sequence: CASSPGQAAYNEQFF. The CDR3 coding sequence is TGTGCCAGCTCACCGGGACAGGCCGCCTACAATGAGCAGTTCTTC.

The genes are TRBV5-1 and TRBJ2-1, with D perhaps matching TRBD1 (6 bases). Trimming took off 2 bases at V and 0 bases at J, with 9 bases between the two ends. Per the germline V gene, CDR1 is SGHRS and CDR2 is YFSETQ. There are 15 residues in the CDR3. DNA for the CDR3: TGCGCCAGCAGCTTAGGACAGATCTCCTACAATGAGCAGTTCTTC. Translation: CASSLGQISYNEQFF. The whole variable domain, filled in from reference TRBV5-1 and TRBJ2-1, reads KAGVTQTPRYLIKTRGQQVTLSCSPISGHRSVSWYQQTPGQGLQFLFEYFSETQRNKGNFPGRFSGRQFSNSRSEMNVSTLELGDSALYLCASSLGQISYNEQFFGPGTRLTVL.

The J gene is TRBJ2-1, the V gene TRBV7-8, with 11 bases matching TRBD2. The CDR3 has 20 residues. Germline CDR1 and CDR2: SGHVS and FQNEAQ. J gave up 5 bases and V 0 bases, and 15 bases lay outside the gene matches. The CDR3 is CASSLADRARTSGFHNEQFF. The CDR3, as DNA: TGTGCCAGCAGCTTAGCGGACAGGGCAAGGACTAGCGGGTTTCACAATGAGCAGTTCTTC.

Only a few counts were recorded for this clone. The chain joins TRBV29-1 to TRBJ2-7; 7 nucleotides line up with TRBD1. The length of the CDR3 is 12 residues. Germline V CDR1 and CDR2: SQVTM, ANQGSEA. The V gene end was trimmed by 6 bases and the J gene end by 2 bases; junction bases not matched to a gene: 4. The CDR3 reads CSVGDSAYEQYF. In DNA form, the CDR3 reads TGCAGCGTGGGGGACAGCGCCTACGAGCAGTACTTC.

The chain combines TRBV27 with TRBJ2-3; TRBD2 matches 11 bases. In germline, CDR1 is MNHEY, CDR2 SMNVEV (reference sequence). The trim removed 6 bases at V and 1 base at J, leaving 0 bases unmatched. The CDR3 has 14 residues. In nucleotides, the CDR3 is TGTGCCAGCAGGGGACTAGCGGGCACAGATACGCAGTATTTT. This codes for CASRGLAGTDTQYF.

This chain joins TRBV7-2 and TRBJ1-1, with D possibly matching TRBD1 (6 bases). Deletions cut 4 bases from V and 7 bases from J, with 16 bases between. Germline CDR1 and CDR2: SGHTA and FQGNSA. The CDR3 is made up of 14 amino acids. Written as DNA, the CDR3 is TGTGCCAGCAGCTCCAACGGCGACAGGTTTGAAGCTTTCTTT. Encoded protein: CASSSNGDRFEAFF.

The chain joins TRBV10-3 to TRBJ2-7, with D tentatively TRBD2 (6 bases). Trimming took off 6 bases at V and 0 bases at J, with 24 bases between the two ends. Looked up from germline, CDR1 is ENHRY and CDR2 is SYGVKD. The CDR3 is 18 residues long. This chain's CDR3 is CAISDSSLGPGGSYEQYF. Here the CDR3 DNA reads TGTGCCATCAGCGACTCCTCCTTGGGCCCCGGGGGCTCCTACGAGCAGTACTTC.

The chain has TRBV27 and TRBJ2-1, with 12 bases that match TRBD1. CDR3 length equals 15 residues. The germline gives CDR1 MNHEY, CDR2 SMNVEV (reference sequence). The ends lost 6 bases at V and 10 bases at J; junction bases unmatched: 10. The CDR3 loop is CASRPPGQGAREQFF. In DNA, the CDR3 is TGTGCCAGCAGGCCCCCGGGACAGGGGGCGAGGGAGCAGTTCTTC.

J is TRBJ2-3 and V is TRBV18; D is perhaps TRBD2 (6 bases). The CDR3 runs 12 residues. V lost 6 bases, J lost 4 bases, and 8 bases lay in between. Germline lookup yields CDR1 KGHSH and CDR2 LQKENI. The CDR3 reads CASSRGADTQYF. The CDR3 DNA follows: TGTGCCAGCTCCCGCGGGGCAGATACGCAGTATTTT.

V usage is TRBV30 and J usage is TRBJ1-5; tentative D call: TRBD1 (5 bases). Germline CDR1 and CDR2: GTSNPN and SVGIG (reference sequence). The CDR3 loop spans 13 amino acids. The germline V and J ends were trimmed by 7 bases and 7 bases, with 17 bases remaining between them. CDR3 sequence: CASAGAGRQPQHF. DNA of the CDR3: TGTGCCTCGGCTGGGGCAGGGCGGCAGCCCCAGCATTTT. Full variable domain (remainder filled in from reference TRBV30 and TRBJ1-5): SQTIHQWPATLVQPVGSPLSLECTVEGTSNPNLYWYRQAAGRGLQLLFYSVGIGQISSEVPQNLSASRPQDRQFILSSKKLLLSDSGFYLCASAGAGRQPQHFGDGTRLSIL.

The gene calls are TRBV6-5 and TRBJ1-1; no clear D gene. CDR1 and CDR2 from the germline V gene are MNHEY and SVGAGI. The CDR3 loop spans 11 amino acids. Trimming pared 8 bases from V and 4 bases from J, leaving 8 bases between. CDR3 region: CASSPFTEAFF. The CDR3 nucleotides read TGTGCCAGCTCTCCTTTCACTGAAGCTTTCTTT.

The chain links TRBV9 to TRBJ2-2; 14 positions agree with TRBD2. Germline V lookup: CDR1 SGDLS, CDR2 YYNGEE. The CDR3 consists of 17 residues. Trimming removed 2 bases from V and 6 bases from J; junction bases left unmatched: 6. The CDR3 DNA reads TGTGCCAGCAGCGTGGGACTAGCGGGAGTGAGTGCCGGGGAGCTGTTTTTT. This encodes CASSVGLAGVSAGELFF. Full variable domain (missing parts from reference TRBV9 and TRBJ2-2): DSGVTQTPKHLITATGQRVTLRCSPRSGDLSVYWYQQSLDQGLQFLIQYYNGEERAKGNILERFSAQQFPDLHSELNLSSLELGDSALYFCASSVGLAGVSAGELFFGEGSRLTVL.

This rearrangement joins TRBV7-3 to TRBJ1-1, with 9 nucleotides matching TRBD1. The CDR3 spans 17 residues. In germline, CDR1 is SGHTA, CDR2 FQGTGA. V shed 6 bases and J 0 bases; nucleotides not matched to a gene: 11. CDR3 loop: CASSSGQGALMNTEAFF. The CDR3 DNA sequence: TGTGCCAGCAGTTCGGGACAGGGTGCTCTTATGAACACTGAAGCTTTCTTT.